The 15 T cell receptor beta chains presented below share a single source sample, sequenced in a study of blood T cell repertoires in COVID-19. TCRdb's copy holds only in-frame clones and misses some; the assay was immunoSEQ multiplex PCR. The table shows roughly 330,000 clones, with approximately 90% occurring only once. The source material was PBMCs or T cells enriched from blood (not recorded which). The receptors originated from a young woman who had recovered from COVID-19.

This clone was observed once. The chain joins TRBV5-1 to TRBJ1-6, with D perhaps TRBD1 (6 bases). This CDR3 has 14 residues. V lost 6 bases and J lost 5, with 12 bases in between. Germline loops: CDR1 SGHRS, CDR2 YFSETQ. CDR3 protein: CASMTGVDNSPLHF. For the CDR3, the DNA is TGCGCCAGCATGACAGGTGTTGATAATTCACCCCTCCACTTT.

This chain connects TRBV4-1 to TRBJ1-1, with 9 bases fitting TRBD1. The CDR3 is made up of 14 amino acids. Germline assignment: CDR1 MGHRA and CDR2 YSYEKL. Unmatched junction bases numbered 1, after V lost 3 bases and J lost 2 bases. The CDR3 DNA sequence: TGCGCCAGCAGCCAGGGACAGGGTAACACTGAAGCTTTCTTT. Protein product: CASSQGQGNTEAFF.

The chain uses TRBV27 and TRBJ2-5; 8 bases agree with TRBD2. This CDR3 is built from 14 residues. V lost 3 bases and J lost 5; bases outside the gene matches: 5. Germline V gives CDR1 MNHEY, CDR2 SMNVEV (reference sequence). The CDR3 nucleotides read TGTGCCAGCAGTTTTCAAGCGGGAGACGAGACCCAGTACTTC. This translates into CASSFQAGDETQYF.

V is TRBV27 and J is TRBJ1-1; TRBD1 aligns across 7 bases. Germline values: CDR1 MNHEY, CDR2 SMNVEV (reference sequence). The CDR3 is 15 residues long. V gave up 5 bases and J gave up 4 bases; unmatched junction bases: 10. The CDR3 region is CASSDSTGTSTEAFF. DNA of the CDR3: TGTGCCAGCAGTGACTCGACAGGGACGAGCACTGAAGCTTTCTTT.

The table lists this clone with a few counts. This rearrangement joins TRBV14 to TRBJ2-2, with D possibly being TRBD2 (6 bases). The germline V gene encodes CDR1 SGHDN and CDR2 FVKESK. V lost 6 bases and J 7 bases, leaving 9 bases between the germline ends. The length of the CDR3 is 12 residues. CDR3 bases: TGTGCCAGCAGTTCTAGCGACGGGGAGCTGTTTTTT. It encodes CASSSSDGELFF.

The chain couples TRBV2 to TRBJ1-6; D gene uncertain. In germline, CDR1 is SNHLY, CDR2 FYNNEI. Trimming shortened V by 4 bases and J by 10 bases, and 11 bases separated the two germline ends. This CDR3 has 13 residues. The CDR3 protein is CASSGAPGSPLHF. CDR3 sequence (DNA): TGTGCCAGCAGTGGGGCCCCGGGGTCACCCCTCCACTTT. Together with reference TRBV2 and TRBJ1-6, the CDR3 gives the full variable domain: EPEVTQTPSHQVTQMGQEVILRCVPISNHLYFYWYRQILGQKVEFLVSFYNNEISEKSEIFDDQFSVERPDGSNFTLKIRSTKLEDSAMYFCASSGAPGSPLHFGNGTRLTVT.

V usage is TRBV19 and J usage is TRBJ1-1; D is ambiguous. The ends were cut back, 2 bases at V and 0 bases at J, with 10 bases in the middle. The CDR3 has 15 residues. From germline, CDR1 is LNHDA and CDR2 SQIVND (reference sequence). The CDR3 sequence is CASSILQIMNTEAFF. The CDR3 DNA sequence: TGTGCCAGTAGTATACTACAGATCATGAACACTGAAGCTTTCTTT.

The chain uses TRBV27 and TRBJ1-1; D call uncertain. Trimming removed 1 base from V and 4 bases from J, with 13 bases in between. CDR1 and CDR2 (germline): MNHEY, SMNVEV (reference sequence). CDR3 length equals 15 residues. The CDR3 coding sequence is TGTGCCAGCAGTTTATACCGGGAAAGAGGCACTGAAGCTTTCTTT. Amino acids: CASSLYRERGTEAFF.

The chain recombines TRBV7-2 with TRBJ2-5, with unresolved D. The CDR3 is 13 amino acids. CDR1 and CDR2 from the germline V gene are SGHTA and FQGNSA. V was pared by 2 bases and J by 5 bases, with 9 bases between. CDR3 in amino acids: CASSLMSAETQYF. The CDR3 nucleotides are TGTGCCAGCAGCTTAATGAGTGCGGAGACCCAGTACTTC.

The chain uses TRBV6-5 and TRBJ1-3, with D possibly matching TRBD1 (6 bases). The germline CDR1 and CDR2 sequences are MNHEY and SVGAGI. V shed 7 bases and J shed 2 bases, with 9 bases lying between them. The CDR3 covers 13 residues. This chain's CDR3 is CASTRDTGNTIYF. CDR3 sequence (DNA): TGTGCCAGCACTCGGGACACTGGAAACACCATATATTTT.

V gene TRBV7-9 combines with J gene TRBJ2-3; D is unclear. Per the germline V gene, CDR1 is SEHNR and CDR2 is FQNEAQ (reference sequence). The CDR3 has 16 amino acids. V lost 2 bases and J 0 bases, leaving 12 bases between the germline ends. The CDR3 spells CASSLYGTPSTDTQYF. CDR3 DNA: TGTGCCAGCAGCTTATATGGCACCCCTAGCACAGATACGCAGTATTTT.

This chain connects TRBV25-1 to TRBJ1-1; possibly TRBD1 for D (5 bases). Trimming shortened V by 5 bases and J by 1 base, and 11 bases separated the two germline ends. Germline CDR1 MGHDK, CDR2 SYGVNS. This CDR3 comprises 14 residues. DNA of the CDR3: TGTGCCAGCAGTCTCCTGGGGGGGAACACTGAAGCTTTCTTT. It yields the protein CASSLLGGNTEAFF.

J is TRBJ1-3 and V is TRBV5-1; D uncertain. This CDR3 comprises 14 residues. Trimming took off 0 bases at V and 3 bases at J, with 7 bases between the two ends. The germline V gene encodes CDR1 SGHRS and CDR2 YFSETQ. CDR3 in amino acids: CASSLEFHGNTIYF. The CDR3 DNA sequence: TGCGCCAGCAGCTTGGAATTTCATGGAAACACCATATATTTT.

V is TRBV19 and J is TRBJ2-1; TRBD2 is a possible D gene (5 bases). This CDR3 region has 16 residues. Germline lookup yields CDR1 LNHDA and CDR2 SQIVND (reference sequence). Trimming took 5 bases from V and 8 from J, leaving 22 bases between them. CDR3: CASSALRGASRHEQFF. CDR3 nucleotide sequence: TGTGCCAGTAGTGCCCTACGGGGAGCTAGCCGGCATGAGCAGTTCTTC.

The genes are TRBV3-1 (or the pseudogene TRBV3-2) and TRBJ1-1; D perhaps matches TRBD1 (6 bases). The V end lost 0 bases, the J end lost 9 bases, and 11 bases lay between the germline ends. The V gene's germline CDR1 is LGHDT and CDR2 YNNKEL (reference sequence). This CDR3 is 13 amino acids long. The CDR3 DNA reads TGTGCCAGCAGCCAAGAGGGGGCCTTAAAAGCTTTCTTT. Amino acid sequence: CASSQEGALKAFF.